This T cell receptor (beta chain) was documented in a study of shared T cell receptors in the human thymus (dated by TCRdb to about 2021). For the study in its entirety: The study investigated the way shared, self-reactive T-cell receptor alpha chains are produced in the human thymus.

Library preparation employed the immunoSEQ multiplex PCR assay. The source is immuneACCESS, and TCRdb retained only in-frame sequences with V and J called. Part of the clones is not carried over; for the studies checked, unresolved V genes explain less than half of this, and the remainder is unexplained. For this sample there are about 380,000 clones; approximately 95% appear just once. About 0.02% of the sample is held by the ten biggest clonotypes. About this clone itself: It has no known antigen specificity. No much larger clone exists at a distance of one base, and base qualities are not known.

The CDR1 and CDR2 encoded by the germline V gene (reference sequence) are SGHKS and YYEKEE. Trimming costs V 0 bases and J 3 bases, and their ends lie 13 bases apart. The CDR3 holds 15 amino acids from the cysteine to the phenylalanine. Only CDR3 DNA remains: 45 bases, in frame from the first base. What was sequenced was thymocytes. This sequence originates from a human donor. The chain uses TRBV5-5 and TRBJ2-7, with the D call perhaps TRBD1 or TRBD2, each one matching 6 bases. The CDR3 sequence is CASSLGPGEVYEQYF. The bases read TGTGCCAGCAGCTTGGGCCCAGGGGAGGTCTACGAGCAGTACTTC.